One sample yielded the 9 T cell receptor beta chains listed below, sequenced in a study of blood T cell repertoires in COVID-19. Only in-frame clones appear in the TCRdb table, and some are missing; sequencing was by immunoSEQ multiplex PCR. The table lists 150,000 or so clones, about 83% of them singletons. The sequenced sample was PBMCs or T cells enriched from blood (not recorded which). Receptor source: a woman between 50 and 59 years old in a cohort exposed to, infected with or recovered from COVID-19 (not recorded which).

The genes are TRBV19 and TRBJ2-3; TRBD1 aligns across 7 bases. Trimming cost V 4 bases and J 12 bases; bases outside gene matches: 7. Germline lookup yields CDR1 LNHDA and CDR2 SQIVND (reference sequence). CDR3 length: 12 amino acids. CDR3 sequence reads: CASSTGGIHQYF. Written as DNA, the CDR3 is TGTGCCAGTAGTACAGGGGGTATTCACCAGTATTTT.

The chain joins TRBV28 to TRBJ2-4; 7 bases map to TRBD2. The germline CDR1 and CDR2 sequences are MDHEN and SYDVKM. V dropped 7 bases and J dropped 3; count of bases not matched to a gene: 9. CDR3 length equals 15 residues. This CDR3 reads CASNPGQRGKNIQYF. The CDR3 DNA reads TGTGCCAGCAACCCGGGGCAGCGGGGCAAAAACATTCAGTACTTC.

The rearrangement uses TRBV21-1 and TRBJ1-5. TRBV21-1 is labeled a pseudogene. There are 15 residues in the CDR3. CDR3 residues: CASTELPVGGKPQHF. CDR3 in DNA: TGTGCCAGCACCGAACTCCCGGTCGGCGGGAAGCCCCAGCATTTT.

CDR3 nucleotide sequence: TGTGCCAGTAGTTCCCAGGGAGGCCAGCCCCAGCATTTT. It specifies CASSSQGGQPQHF. J is TRBJ1-5 and V is TRBV19, with a tentative D call TRBD1 (5 bases). The CDR3 spans 13 residues. V gave up 5 bases and J gave up 7 bases, with 12 bases separating them. Germline V gene data show CDR1 as LNHDA and CDR2 as SQIVND (reference sequence).

This chain uses TRBV19 with TRBJ2-7; possibly TRBD1 for D (6 bases). The germline V gene encodes CDR1 LNHDA and CDR2 SQIVND (reference sequence). Between the trimmed V and J ends, which lost 3 bases and 2 bases, there was a span of 17 bases. CDR3 length: 16 amino acids. CDR3 loop: CASSIVQGQGTYEQYF. CDR3 nucleotide sequence: TGTGCCAGTAGTATCGTCCAGGGGCAGGGGACCTACGAGCAGTACTTC.

The chain has TRBV3-1 (or the pseudogene TRBV3-2) and TRBJ1-2, with D possibly matching TRBD1 (5 bases). Germline V gene data show CDR1 as LGHDT and CDR2 as YNNKEL (reference sequence). The V end lost 1 base, the J end lost 6 bases, and 9 bases lay between the germline ends. The CDR3 is 13 amino acids. The CDR3 spells CASSQAEGDGYTF. The CDR3 DNA follows: TGTGCCAGCAGCCAAGCTGAAGGGGATGGCTACACCTTC.

The J gene is TRBJ1-4, the V gene TRBV13; 9 positions agree with TRBD1. Germline loops: CDR1 PRHDT, CDR2 FYEKMQ (reference sequence). This CDR3 is built from 15 residues. The J segment lost 6 bases and the V segment lost 5 bases, leaving 7 bases of the junction unmatched. CDR3 sequence: CASSPVRQGDEKLFF. The CDR3 DNA sequence: TGTGCCAGCAGCCCCGTAAGACAGGGGGATGAAAAACTGTTTTTT.

The rearrangement uses TRBV5-1 and TRBJ2-1; the D gene is possibly TRBD1 (6 bases). The CDR3 extends over 16 amino acids. Trimming left V 4 bases short and J 1 base short, with 15 bases between. Germline V gives CDR1 SGHRS, CDR2 YFSETQ. Here the CDR3 reads CASSQSDRKSYNEQFF. Here the CDR3 DNA reads TGCGCCAGCAGCCAATCGGACAGAAAGTCCTACAATGAGCAGTTCTTC.

V gene TRBV27 combines with J gene TRBJ2-5; 8 bases are shared with TRBD2. V gave up 4 bases and J gave up 1 base; unmatched junction bases: 2. The CDR3 loop spans 14 amino acids. CDR1 and CDR2 (germline): MNHEY, SMNVEV (reference sequence). CDR3 protein: CASSSAGAQETQYF. DNA for the CDR3: TGTGCCAGCAGTTCAGCGGGGGCCCAAGAGACCCAGTACTTC.